A single sample gave rise to the 3 T cell receptor beta chains below, sequenced in a study of human T cells and chemical hapten exposure. Stated time point: patch test 1, 2 weeks after DPC sensitization. Treatment indicated: therapeutic diphenylcyclopropenone sensitization with weekly scalp DPC. TCRdb passed the RACE reads through MiXCR, listing each CDR3 protein once. Of 300,000 to 400,000 distinct CDR3 sequences in the sample, about 7% are singletons; the top ten hold 8.4%. Sequences were derived from whole blood, sampled in connection with sensitization to the hapten diphenylcyclopropenone (DPC). These receptor sequences come from a woman between 18 and 29 years old with alopecia areata. Some clones in this sample may be carry-over from other donors' samples.

The CDR3 sequence: CASIPQEAFRGNQPQHF. The CDR3 nucleotides are TGTGCCAGCATTCCCCAAGAAGCCTTTCGGGGCAATCAGCCCCAGCATTTT. The chain employs TRBV28 and TRBJ1-5; D unclear. The V end was cut by 7 bases, the J end by 2 bases, with 21 bases between. This CDR3 is 17 amino acids long. Germline CDR1 and CDR2: MDHEN and SYDVKM.

This chain uses TRBV20-1 with TRBJ1-4; D not certain. Between the trimmed V and J ends, which lost 5 bases and 5 bases, there was a span of 18 bases. The CDR3 has 15 amino acids. Germline CDR1 is DFQATT and CDR2 is SNEGSKA (reference sequence). CDR3 residues: CSAPSFGIGNEKLFF. In DNA form, the CDR3 reads TGCAGTGCTCCATCCTTTGGAATAGGAAATGAAAAACTGTTTTTT.

This clonotype was found a few times. The genes are TRBV6-6 and TRBJ2-3; D might be TRBD1 or TRBD2, each matching 5 bases. Germline V gene data show CDR1 as MNHNY and CDR2 as SVGAGI (reference sequence). The CDR3 has 14 residues. V was cut by 6 bases and J by 3 bases, with 13 bases left in between. The CDR3 loop reads CASRSGRDTDTQYF. The DNA of the CDR3 is TGTGCCAGCAGGTCGGGACGGGATACAGATACGCAGTATTTT.